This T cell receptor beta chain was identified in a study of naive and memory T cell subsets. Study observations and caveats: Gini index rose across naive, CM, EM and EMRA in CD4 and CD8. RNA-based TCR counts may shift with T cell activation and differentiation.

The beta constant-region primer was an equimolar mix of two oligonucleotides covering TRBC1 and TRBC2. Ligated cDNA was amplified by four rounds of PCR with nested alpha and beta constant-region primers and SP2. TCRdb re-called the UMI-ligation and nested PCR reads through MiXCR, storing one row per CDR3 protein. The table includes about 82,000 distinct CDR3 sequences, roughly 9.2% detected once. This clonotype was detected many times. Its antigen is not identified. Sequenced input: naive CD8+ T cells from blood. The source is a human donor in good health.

The CDR3 region is CASSVGTNGELFF. CDR3 nucleotide sequence: TGTGCCAGCAGCGTAGGCACTAACGGGGAGCTGTTTTTT. This chain connects TRBV9 to TRBJ2-2; D uncertain. V gave up 0 bases and J gave up 7 bases, with 7 bases separating them. The CDR3 totals 13 residues. Germline V gives CDR1 SGDLS, CDR2 YYNGEE.